One and the same sample provided the 15 T cell receptor beta chains below, sequenced in a study of cytomegalovirus exposure and HLA in healthy donors. PCR involved 60 Vbeta and 13 Jbeta primers. Produced via immunoSEQ multiplex PCR; TCRdb's table is partial and in-frame only. The table shows about 140,000 clones, with 70% to 80% occurring only once. The sample taken for sequencing was PBMCs. The receptors stem from a female donor in good health and CMV-seropositive.

This rearrangement joins TRBV9 to TRBJ2-1, with 14 bases aligning to TRBD2. J was trimmed by 8 bases and V by 4 bases; bases with no gene match: 8. The CDR3 totals 16 residues. Per the germline V gene, CDR1 is SGDLS and CDR2 is YYNGEE. The CDR3 sequence: CASSTRLAGGPDEQFF. CDR3 coding DNA: TGTGCCAGCAGCACGCGACTAGCGGGAGGGCCGGATGAGCAGTTCTTC.

The chain couples TRBV28 to TRBJ1-4, with a tentative D call TRBD1 (5 bases). The CDR3 totals 16 residues. CDR1 is MDHEN, CDR2 SYDVKM, per germline. Trimming removed 7 bases from V and 0 bases from J, with 15 bases in between. The CDR3 sequence: CASNPSGGTTNEKLFF. CDR3 DNA sequence: TGTGCCAGCAACCCTTCGGGGGGAACAACTAATGAAAAACTGTTTTTT.

The chain couples TRBV7-2 to TRBJ2-3; possibly TRBD2 for D (5 bases). The V end was cut by 3 bases, the J end by 11 bases, with 12 bases between. CDR1 and CDR2 from the germline V gene are SGHTA and FQGNSA. The CDR3 runs to 12 residues. The CDR3 loop reads CASSLDWGEQYF. CDR3 in DNA: TGTGCCAGCAGCTTGGACTGGGGTGAGCAGTATTTT. The full variable domain, in which reference TRBV7-2 and TRBJ2-3 provide the parts outside the CDR3, is GAGVSQSPSNKVTEKGKDVELRCDPISGHTALYWYRQSLGQGLEFLIYFQGNSAPDKSGLPSDRFSAERTGGSVSTLTIQRTQQEDSAVYLCASSLDWGEQYFGPGTRLTVL.

This sequence joins TRBV5-1 and TRBJ1-6; possible D gene TRBD1, 6 bases. CDR3 length equals 15 residues. Trimming pared 5 bases from V and 7 bases from J, leaving 16 bases between. Germline V gene data show CDR1 as SGHRS and CDR2 as YFSETQ. The CDR3 loop reads CASRPITGNNSPLHF. The CDR3 DNA is TGCGCCAGCAGACCGATAACAGGGAACAATTCACCCCTCCACTTT.

The genes are TRBV5-6 and TRBJ2-7, with 7 bases aligning to TRBD1. Per germline, CDR1 SGHDT and CDR2 YYEEEE. CDR3 length: 17 amino acids. The V segment lost 3 bases and the J segment 6 bases; nucleotides outside the gene matches: 18. CDR3 nucleotide sequence: TGTGCCAGCAGCTATGGACGGGACAGATTTAGATTGGGCGAGCAGTACTTC. Its protein product is CASSYGRDRFRLGEQYF. Full variable domain (outside the CDR3, taken from reference TRBV5-6 and TRBJ2-7): DAGVTQSPTHLIKTRGQQVTLRCSPKSGHDTVSWYQQALGQGPQFIFQYYEEEERQRGNFPDRFSGHQFPNYSSELNVNALLLGDSALYLCASSYGRDRFRLGEQYFGPGTRLTVT.

The chain's CDR3 is CASSNWDRVYGYTF. The CDR3 DNA follows: TGTGCCAGCAGCAACTGGGACAGGGTCTATGGCTACACCTTC. V usage is TRBV7-2 and J usage is TRBJ1-2, with 9 positions matching TRBD1. The junction had 5 bases not matched to a gene; V was cut back by 5 bases and J by 4 bases. Germline V lookup: CDR1 SGHTA, CDR2 FQGNSA. The CDR3 totals 14 residues. The variable domain in full, completed from reference TRBV7-2 and TRBJ1-2, reads GAGVSQSPSNKVTEKGKDVELRCDPISGHTALYWYRQSLGQGLEFLIYFQGNSAPDKSGLPSDRFSAERTGGSVSTLTIQRTQQEDSAVYLCASSNWDRVYGYTFGSGTRLTVV.

This clone was picked up a small number of times. The chain uses TRBV5-1 and TRBJ1-1; 9 bases are a match to TRBD1. Looked up from germline, CDR1 is SGHRS and CDR2 is YFSETQ. Unmatched junction bases numbered 16, after V lost 7 bases and J lost 0 bases. This CDR3 contains 18 residues. The CDR3, as DNA: TGCGCCAGCGGGCCGACAACAGGGGGCCAGATGGTGAACACTGAAGCTTTCTTT. It translates to CASGPTTGGQMVNTEAFF.

The chain carries TRBV28 and TRBJ2-7; the D gene is possibly TRBD2 (7 bases). The germline V gene has CDR1 MDHEN and CDR2 SYDVKM. With 3 bases removed from V and 7 bases from J, the gap between germline ends came to 10 bases. The CDR3 contains 12 residues. The CDR3 DNA reads as TGTGCCAGCAGTTTCGGGGGGCGGGAGCAGTACTTC. This translates into CASSFGGREQYF.

In this sample, this clone turned up a few times. The chain carries TRBV5-6 and TRBJ2-7; unclear D gene. Germline-derived CDR1 and CDR2 are SGHDT and YYEEEE. V gave up 1 base and J gave up 1 base, with 9 bases separating them. The CDR3 has 14 amino acids. Here the CDR3 reads CASSLILTSYEQYF. The CDR3 DNA reads as TGTGCCAGCAGCTTGATTCTAACGTCCTACGAGCAGTACTTC. Full variable domain (outside the CDR3, taken from reference TRBV5-6 and TRBJ2-7): DAGVTQSPTHLIKTRGQQVTLRCSPKSGHDTVSWYQQALGQGPQFIFQYYEEEERQRGNFPDRFSGHQFPNYSSELNVNALLLGDSALYLCASSLILTSYEQYFGPGTRLTVT.

V usage is TRBV18 and J usage is TRBJ2-3; D not certain. The CDR3 has 13 residues. Deletions cut 3 bases from V and 3 bases from J, with 7 bases between. CDR1 KGHSH and CDR2 LQKENI come from the germline V gene. In DNA form, the CDR3 reads TGTGCCAGCTCACCCTCAGCGACAGATACGCAGTATTTT. Translation gives CASSPSATDTQYF.

This chain uses TRBV29-1 with TRBJ1-5; maybe TRBD1 (5 bases). Germline values: CDR1 SQVTM, CDR2 ANQGSEA. V was trimmed by 1 base and J by 8 bases, leaving 12 bases between them. The CDR3 covers 13 residues. DNA of the CDR3: TGCAGCGTTGAAGTGGGTCAGGGCAAGCCCCAGCATTTT. Its protein product is CSVEVGQGKPQHF.

This clone appeared a few times. The J gene is TRBJ2-7, the V gene TRBV5-1; the D gene is possibly TRBD2 (7 bases). The CDR3 extends over 14 amino acids. CDR1 and CDR2 (germline): SGHRS, YFSETQ. V was cut by 0 bases and J by 4 bases, with 11 bases left in between. The CDR3 DNA reads TGCGCCAGCAGCTTGGCGGGGGGCGAGTACGAGCAGTACTTC. This codes for CASSLAGGEYEQYF.

This clone was seen more than once but under ten times. The chain's CDR3 is CASSFSENTEAFF. CDR3 nucleotides: TGTGCCAGCAGTTTCAGTGAGAACACTGAAGCTTTCTTT. This chain uses TRBV28 with TRBJ1-1; no clear D gene. The CDR3 totals 13 residues. Trimming stripped 3 bases from V and 1 base from J, with 6 bases between. Germline loops: CDR1 MDHEN, CDR2 SYDVKM. The full variable domain, rest sourced from reference TRBV28 and TRBJ1-1, is DVKVTQSSRYLVKRTGEKVFLECVQDMDHENMFWYRQDPGLGLRLIYFSYDVKMKEKGDIPEGYSVSREKKERFSLILESASTNQTSMYLCASSFSENTEAFFGQGTRLTVV.

The rearrangement uses TRBV5-1 and TRBJ2-1, with D perhaps matching TRBD2 (6 bases). Looked up from germline, CDR1 is SGHRS and CDR2 is YFSETQ. Trimming shortened V by 5 bases and J by 4 bases, and 16 bases separated the two germline ends. This CDR3 has 15 residues. CDR3 coding DNA: TGCGCCAGCAGTAACTCCGGGGGAGGTTACAATGAGCAGTTCTTC. Protein: CASSNSGGGYNEQFF.

The chain employs TRBV30 and TRBJ1-2; D remains ambiguous. Germline V lookup: CDR1 GTSNPN, CDR2 SVGIG (reference sequence). This CDR3 is 12 amino acids long. Trimming pared 7 bases from V and 0 bases from J, leaving 9 bases between. The CDR3 loop is CALSQTNYGYTF. The CDR3, as DNA: TGTGCCTTGTCCCAGACTAACTATGGCTACACCTTC.